This TCR beta chain appears in the sequencing data of a study of control samples from healthy donors and cancer patients. Trimming removed 2 bases at V and 10 bases at J, with 12 bases between. The CDR3 covers 13 residues. The germline gives CDR1 LNHDA, CDR2 SQIVND (reference sequence). The assay was immunoSEQ multiplex PCR, and TCRdb's table has in-frame clones only and misses some. The table records just over 150,000 clones, 94% of them present only once. The chain has TRBV19 and TRBJ2-1; D ambiguous. The sequencing input was blood. This TCR came from a woman in her thirties or forties in good health. CDR3 sequence reads: CASSINRGREQFF. For the CDR3, the DNA is TGTGCCAGTAGTATAAATAGAGGTAGGGAGCAGTTCTTC.